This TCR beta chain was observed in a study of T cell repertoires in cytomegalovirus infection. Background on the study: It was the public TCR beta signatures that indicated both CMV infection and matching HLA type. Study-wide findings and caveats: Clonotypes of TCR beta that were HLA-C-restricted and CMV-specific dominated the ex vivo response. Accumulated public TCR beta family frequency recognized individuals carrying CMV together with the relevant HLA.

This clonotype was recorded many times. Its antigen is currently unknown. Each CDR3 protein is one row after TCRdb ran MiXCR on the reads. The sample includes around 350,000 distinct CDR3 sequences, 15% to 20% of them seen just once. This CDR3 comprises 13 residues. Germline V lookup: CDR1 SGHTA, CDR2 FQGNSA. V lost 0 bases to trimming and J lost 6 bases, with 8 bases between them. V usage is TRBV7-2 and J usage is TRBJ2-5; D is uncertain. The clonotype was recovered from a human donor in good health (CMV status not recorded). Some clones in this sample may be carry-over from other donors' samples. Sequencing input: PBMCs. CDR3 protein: CASSLAQEQTQYF. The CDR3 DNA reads TGTGCCAGCAGCTTAGCCCAGGAACAGACCCAGTACTTC.